Below are 17 T cell receptor beta chains sequenced from a single sample in a study of T cells expressing NK-cell markers. From the 5' RACE reads, TCRdb lists one entry per CDR3 protein and no DNA. This table lists 400,000 to 550,000 distinct CDR3 sequences. The specimen was blood T cells: a sorted CD56 or NKG2C T cell subset, CD4+ or CD8+ T cells, or bulk PBMC T cells (not recorded which). These receptors were collected from a woman aged 18-69 years in good health.

V and J are TRBV4-1 and TRBJ2-1. CDR3 length: 12 residues. Germline V gene data show CDR1 as MGHRA and CDR2 as YSYEKL. This CDR3 is CASSQGYNEQFF.

The chain links TRBV3-1 to TRBJ2-2. Germline-derived CDR1 and CDR2 are LGHDT and YNNKEL (reference sequence). The CDR3 spans 15 residues. Here the CDR3 reads CASSQGERDTGELFF.

The gene calls are TRBV11-1 and TRBJ2-1; lacking DNA, the TRBD1 call made by TCRdb goes unchecked. The CDR3 runs 18 residues. The germline gives CDR1 SGHAT, CDR2 FQDESV (reference sequence). CDR3 residues: CASGMGAIAGASYNEQFF.

This chain joins TRBV19 and TRBJ1-1; the TCRdb call, TRBD1, lacks DNA for checking. The CDR3 has 13 amino acids. Germline CDR1 is LNHDA and CDR2 is SQIVND (reference sequence). CDR3 loop: CASSIREAPEAFF.

This chain uses TRBV20-1 with TRBJ1-2; the D call from TCRdb, TRBD1, cannot be confirmed without DNA. Germline assignment: CDR1 DFQATT and CDR2 SNEGSKA (reference sequence). The CDR3 is made up of 14 amino acids. The CDR3 here is CSARGALADYGYTF.

The chain is built from TRBV27 and TRBJ2-7. Germline V lookup: CDR1 MNHEY, CDR2 SMNVEV (reference sequence). The CDR3 spans 14 residues. The CDR3 spells CASSLSSLHGEQYF.

V gene TRBV4-3 combines with J gene TRBJ2-5; TCRdb gives TRBD1 as the D gene, but with no DNA this cannot be confirmed. CDR1 and CDR2 (germline): LGHNA, YSLEER. The CDR3 runs to 14 residues. The CDR3 is CASSQEGAGETQYF.

The J gene is TRBJ1-5, the V gene TRBV15; there is no DNA to check the TCRdb D call of TRBD1. CDR1 and CDR2 from the germline V gene are LNHNV and YYDKDF (reference sequence). The CDR3 totals 16 residues. CDR3 residues: CATSNTKGASNQPQHF.

This chain uses TRBV6-5 with TRBJ2-3; TCRdb names TRBD2, which stays unverified in the absence of DNA. In germline, CDR1 is MNHEY, CDR2 SVGAGI. The CDR3 has 16 amino acids. The CDR3 spells CASSYLGLGSTDTQYF.

The chain carries TRBV20-1 and TRBJ1-3; TCRdb calls TRBD1, which cannot be checked without DNA. Germline CDR1 reads DFQATT; CDR2 reads SNEGSKA (reference sequence). The CDR3 runs 14 residues. This CDR3 is CSAGDRGTGNTIYF.

The rearrangement links TRBV4-1 to TRBJ2-3; TCRdb lists TRBD1, though no DNA is available to test this call. The CDR3 is 16 residues long. Germline CDR1 MGHRA, CDR2 YSYEKL. The CDR3 sequence is CASSQMGQGGTDTQYF.

V and J are TRBV24-1 and TRBJ2-6. Germline lookup yields CDR1 KGHDR and CDR2 SFDVKD. The CDR3 runs to 16 residues. The CDR3 sequence is CATSGPLASGANVLTF.

V is TRBV7-8 and J is TRBJ1-6. This CDR3 region has 14 residues. Germline CDR1 and CDR2: SGHVS and FQNEAQ. CDR3 in amino acids: CASSMVRVNSPLHF.

The chain has TRBV18 and TRBJ1-3. Germline V CDR1 and CDR2: KGHSH, LQKENI. The CDR3 contains 16 residues. CDR3 sequence: CASSPTDNSSGNTIYF.

V and J are TRBV15 and TRBJ1-1; the D gene TCRdb calls, TRBD1, cannot be checked with no DNA. Germline-derived CDR1 and CDR2 are LNHNV and YYDKDF (reference sequence). The CDR3 length is 17 residues. The chain's CDR3 is CATSRRDRGMMNTEAFF.

The J gene is TRBJ2-1, the V gene TRBV20-1; TCRdb proposes TRBD2, but this gene call is untestable without DNA. The germline V gene encodes CDR1 DFQATT and CDR2 SNEGSKA (reference sequence). The CDR3 loop spans 16 amino acids. The chain's CDR3 is CSAIPAATSGRREQFF.

This rearrangement joins TRBV9 to TRBJ2-2; as DNA is missing, the TRBD2 call by TCRdb cannot be tested. Germline assignment: CDR1 SGDLS and CDR2 YYNGEE. The CDR3 has 15 residues. This CDR3 reads CASSARSASSGELFF.